Presented here are 17 T cell receptor beta chains from one specimen sequenced in a study of T cell repertoires in cytomegalovirus infection. Each CDR3 protein gets one entry after TCRdb re-called the reads with MiXCR. The sample contains about 200,000 distinct CDR3 sequences, 9.5% of which appear only once. Sequencing was done on a sample of PBMCs. All receptors derive from a human donor in good health (CMV status not recorded). Some clones in this sample may be carry-over from other donors' samples.

This clonotype was seen a handful of times. The CDR3 loop is CASSVDGGSTDTQYF. In DNA form, the CDR3 reads TGTGCCAGCAGCGTAGACGGGGGGTCCACAGATACGCAGTATTTT. The chain couples TRBV7-9 to TRBJ2-3, with 7 bases lining up with TRBD2. CDR1 is SEHNR and CDR2 is FQNEAQ in the germline V gene (reference sequence). J lost 2 bases, V lost 5 bases, and 7 bases had no gene match. CDR3 length: 15 amino acids.

This clonotype was observed a few times. This chain uses TRBV7-6 with TRBJ1-3; D unresolved. V was trimmed by 3 bases and J by 8 bases, leaving 8 bases between them. The CDR3 contains 12 residues. In germline, CDR1 is SGHVS, CDR2 FNYEAQ. CDR3 sequence: CASSLSGDTIYF. The CDR3 DNA sequence: TGTGCCAGCAGCTTGAGCGGGGACACCATATATTTT.

The sample holds many counts of this clonotype. The CDR3: CASSLGVAWNEQFF. The CDR3 DNA follows: TGTGCCAGCAGCTTAGGGGTCGCCTGGAATGAGCAGTTCTTC. The chain uses TRBV7-9 and TRBJ2-1; the D is unclear. The CDR3 has 14 amino acids. Germline V lookup: CDR1 SEHNR, CDR2 FQNEAQ (reference sequence). The ends were cut back, 1 base at V and 7 bases at J, with 11 bases in the middle.

V and J are TRBV11-3 and TRBJ2-2; possibly TRBD1 for D (6 bases). This CDR3 contains 14 residues. V was trimmed by 5 bases and J by 6 bases, leaving 13 bases between them. CDR1 is SGHNT and CDR2 is YENEEA in the germline V gene. The CDR3 bases are TGTGCCAGCAGCACAGGGTGGACGTCCGGGGAGCTGTTTTTT. Its protein product is CASSTGWTSGELFF.

CDR3 DNA sequence: TGTGCCAGCAGCGTAGGATTGTCAGGCGGGGGCCTCTCCTACAATGAGCAGTTCTTC. Residues: CASSVGLSGGGLSYNEQFF. This rearrangement joins TRBV9 to TRBJ2-1, with D maybe TRBD2 (7 bases). The CDR3 length is 19 residues. Trimming pared 0 bases from V and 0 bases from J, leaving 19 bases between. Looked up from germline, CDR1 is SGDLS and CDR2 is YYNGEE.

This sequence joins TRBV2 and TRBJ2-2; no clear D. Germline V CDR1 and CDR2: SNHLY, FYNNEI. CDR3 length: 13 residues. Deletions cut 7 bases from V and 5 bases from J, with 11 bases between. CDR3 in DNA: TGTGCCAGCATGGCCTTTACGACCGGGGAGCTGTTTTTT. It translates to CASMAFTTGELFF.

This clonotype was seen a handful of times. The genes are TRBV4-1 and TRBJ2-6; D remains unclear. Between the trimmed V and J ends, which lost 1 base and 0 bases, there was a span of 7 bases. The CDR3 is 16 amino acids. Germline values: CDR1 MGHRA, CDR2 YSYEKL. CDR3 residues: CASSQVGGSGANVLTF. CDR3 bases: TGCGCCAGCAGCCAAGTAGGCGGCTCTGGGGCCAACGTCCTGACTTTC.

This clonotype was observed at least ten times. The V gene is TRBV7-3, the J gene TRBJ2-1; 9 positions match TRBD2. The J segment lost 2 bases and the V segment lost 4 bases, leaving 6 bases of the junction unmatched. Germline CDR1 and CDR2: SGHTA and FQGTGA. This CDR3 is built from 16 residues. The CDR3 DNA follows: TGTGCCAGCAGCTCATCGGCTAGCGGGGCCTACAATGAGCAGTTCTTC. This codes for CASSSSASGAYNEQFF.

This clonotype was seen ten or more times. CDR3 loop: CASSASGGRTGYEQYF. CDR3 nucleotides: TGTGCCAGCAGCGCGTCCGGCGGGAGAACGGGGTACGAGCAGTACTTC. This chain links TRBV7-8 with TRBJ2-7; 7 bases fit TRBD2. This CDR3 contains 16 residues. The V gene end was trimmed by 5 bases and the J gene end by 4 bases; junction bases not matched to a gene: 14. Looked up from germline, CDR1 is SGHVS and CDR2 is FQNEAQ.

This clonotype came up many times. The genes are TRBV4-3 and TRBJ1-4, with 7 bases matching TRBD1. After removal of 3 bases from V and 5 bases from J, the junction contained 3 bases not matched to a gene. This CDR3 is built from 14 residues. The germline gives CDR1 LGHNA, CDR2 YSLEER. CDR3 residues: CASSHGTENEKLFF. In DNA form, the CDR3 reads TGCGCCAGCAGCCATGGGACAGAAAATGAAAAACTGTTTTTT.

The chain carries TRBV19 and TRBJ2-5; TRBD1 matches at 12 bases. Germline assignment: CDR1 LNHDA and CDR2 SQIVND (reference sequence). V was clipped by 10 bases and J by 5 bases; unmatched bases: 5. There are 13 residues in the CDR3. CDR3 nucleotides: TGTGCCACCGGGACAGGGGGCCAGGAGACCCAGTACTTC. As protein: CATGTGGQETQYF.

This clonotype was counted many times. The CDR3 coding sequence is TGTGCCAGCAGTCAATTTCTATCGGGGAGCTCCTACAATGAGCAGTTCTTC. Translated: CASSQFLSGSSYNEQFF. This chain uses TRBV7-2 with TRBJ2-1, with D perhaps TRBD2 (5 bases). The germline CDR1 and CDR2 sequences are SGHTA and FQGNSA. The CDR3 totals 17 residues. V shed 6 bases and J shed 0 bases, with 18 bases lying between them.

At least ten counts were recorded for this clonotype. The V and J genes are TRBV6-1 and TRBJ2-3; TRBD1 matches 10 bases. The germline CDR1 and CDR2 sequences are MNHNS and SASEGT. This CDR3 spans 15 amino acids. Trimming at V came to 7 bases and at J to 9 bases, leaving 13 bases not matched to a gene. The CDR3 DNA reads as TGTGCCAGCACCTCATGGAGTGGGGGACAGGGGACGCAGTATTTT. It is translated as CASTSWSGGQGTQYF.

The chain carries TRBV27 and TRBJ2-4; TRBD2 matches at 10 bases. From germline, CDR1 is MNHEY and CDR2 SMNVEV (reference sequence). CDR3 length equals 16 residues. J was trimmed by 0 bases and V by 6 bases; bases with no gene match: 5. CDR3 nucleotides: TGTGCCAGCAGCACCGGACTAGCGGTAGCCAAAAACATTCAGTACTTC. Its translation is CASSTGLAVAKNIQYF.

This clonotype was seen at least ten times. The V gene is TRBV7-2, the J gene TRBJ2-3; D is ambiguous. CDR3 size: 15 residues. Germline V gives CDR1 SGHTA, CDR2 FQGNSA. Trimming took 1 base from V and 5 from J, leaving 13 bases between them. The CDR3 region is CASSLEGFSRDTQYF. The CDR3 nucleotides are TGTGCCAGCAGCTTAGAAGGCTTCTCCAGAGATACGCAGTATTTT.

This clonotype has ten or more counts. The J gene is TRBJ2-5, the V gene TRBV7-8; tentatively, D is TRBD1 (5 bases). The V gene lost 5 bases and the J gene lost 5 bases, with 15 bases spanning the gap. Germline-derived CDR1 and CDR2 are SGHVS and FQNEAQ. The CDR3 has 14 residues. The CDR3 DNA reads as TGTGCCAGCAGCCAGACAGCCCTAGTGGAGACCCAGTACTTC. Amino acids: CASSQTALVETQYF.

The V call is TRBV7-8, the J call TRBJ2-7; perhaps TRBD1 as D (7 bases). Germline V gene lookup returns CDR1 SGHVS and CDR2 FQNEAQ. Trimming stripped 5 bases from V and 7 bases from J, with 21 bases between. The CDR3 has 15 residues. This chain's CDR3 is CASSPRGVHLGEQYF. The CDR3 DNA sequence: TGTGCCAGCAGCCCCAGGGGGGTTCACCTAGGGGAGCAGTACTTC.